One and the same sample provided the 18 T cell receptor beta chains below, sequenced in a study of control samples from healthy donors and cancer patients. The data were produced by immunoSEQ multiplex PCR, yet TCRdb's version contains in-frame clones alone and is incomplete. The sample has roughly 140,000 clones, around 86% seen once. Sequencing was done on a sample of blood. These TCRs come from a man younger than 40 in good health.

This clone was picked up a small number of times. The chain recombines TRBV25-1 with TRBJ2-7; 11 bases align to TRBD2. V gave up 2 bases and J gave up 2 bases; unmatched junction bases: 8. The length of the CDR3 is 17 residues. Germline CDR1 is MGHDK and CDR2 is SYGVNS. The CDR3 sequence is CASSEGSGGVPTYEQYF. The CDR3, as DNA: TGTGCCAGCAGTGAAGGTAGCGGGGGGGTACCGACCTACGAGCAGTACTTC.

This clone was seen only once. The rearrangement uses TRBV25-1 and TRBJ2-3; 12 bases line up with TRBD2. V shed 4 bases, J shed 6 bases, and the junction held 8 bases outside the gene matches. CDR1 MGHDK and CDR2 SYGVNS come from the germline V gene. The CDR3 covers 16 residues. CDR3 sequence (DNA): TGTGCCAGCAGTGCTCTAACCGGGACTAGCGGGGATACGCAGTATTTT. Amino acid sequence: CASSALTGTSGDTQYF. Combining the CDR3 with reference TRBV25-1 and TRBJ2-3 gives the whole variable domain EADIYQTPRYLVIGTGKKITLECSQTMGHDKMYWYQQDPGMELHLIHYSYGVNSTEKGDLSSESTVSRIRTEHFPLTLESARPSHTSQYLCASSALTGTSGDTQYFGPGTRLTVL.

This chain joins TRBV4-3 and TRBJ2-2; D gene ambiguous. There are 14 residues in the CDR3. The V gene's germline CDR1 is LGHNA and CDR2 YSLEER. Trimming took off 0 bases at V and 0 bases at J, with 2 bases between the two ends. The CDR3 coding sequence is TGCGCCAGCAGCCAAGATACGAACACCGGGGAGCTGTTTTTT. This codes for CASSQDTNTGELFF.

V usage is TRBV6-4 and J usage is TRBJ1-2; D gene ambiguous. Germline values: CDR1 MRHNA, CDR2 SNTAGT. This CDR3 has 9 residues. V was clipped by 2 bases and J by 12 bases, with 4 bases between them. In DNA, the CDR3 is TGTGCCAGCAGTGACCGGGACACCTTC. It encodes CASSDRDTF.

V usage is TRBV5-4 and J usage is TRBJ1-4; 8 bases map to TRBD1. The V and J ends lost 5 bases and 8 bases, in that order; junction bases with no gene match: 8. Germline CDR1 reads SGHNT; CDR2 reads YYREEE (reference sequence). The CDR3 is 14 residues long. The CDR3 reads CASSPGGKREKLFF. The DNA for the CDR3 is TGTGCCAGCAGTCCAGGGGGCAAAAGGGAAAAACTGTTTTTT.

The chain has TRBV7-8 and TRBJ2-2; 8 positions agree with TRBD2. CDR1 and CDR2 from the germline V gene are SGHVS and FQNEAQ. The CDR3 consists of 19 residues. With V trimmed by 0 bases and J by 4 bases, 13 bases remained unmatched. CDR3 region: CASSLAALGAGGPTGELFF. As DNA, the CDR3 is TGTGCCAGCAGCTTAGCGGCCTTGGGGGCGGGGGGTCCCACCGGGGAGCTGTTTTTT.

CDR3 in DNA: TGTGCCAGCAGCCCAGGACTAGCGGGCGGTTGGGTCTACGAGCAGTACTTC. Residues: CASSPGLAGGWVYEQYF. This sequence joins TRBV7-8 and TRBJ2-7, with TRBD2 matching over 11 bases. CDR1 and CDR2 (germline): SGHVS, FQNEAQ. This CDR3 has 17 residues. With 5 bases clipped from V and 3 bases from J, the junction kept 12 bases outside the gene matches. Filled out from reference TRBV7-8 and TRBJ2-7, the complete variable domain reads GAGVSQSPRYKVAKRGQDVALRCDPISGHVSLFWYQQALGQGPEFLTYFQNEAQLDKSGLPSDRFFAERPEGSVSTLKIQRTQQEDSAVYLCASSPGLAGGWVYEQYFGPGTRLTVT.

This clone has more than one count but fewer than ten. The rearrangement uses TRBV6-6 and TRBJ2-1, with D unresolved. Germline V CDR1 and CDR2: MNHNY, SVGAGI (reference sequence). Trimming left V 5 bases short and J 7 bases short, with 15 bases between. CDR3 length: 14 amino acids. CDR3 amino acids: CASSHKLVGNEQFF. In DNA, the CDR3 is TGTGCCAGCAGTCATAAGTTAGTCGGGAATGAGCAGTTCTTC.

V and J are TRBV18 and TRBJ2-7; no definite D call. Trimming pared 5 bases from V and 0 bases from J, leaving 14 bases between. CDR1 KGHSH and CDR2 LQKENI come from the germline V gene. CDR3 length: 15 residues. Written as DNA, the CDR3 is TGTGCCAGCTCAACAAACCGGGTCCCCTCCTACGAGCAGTACTTC. Translating it yields CASSTNRVPSYEQYF.

This chain joins TRBV5-1 and TRBJ1-2; D is unresolved. Germline CDR1 and CDR2: SGHRS and YFSETQ. The CDR3 has 15 residues. Between the trimmed V and J ends, which lost 0 bases and 0 bases, there was a span of 9 bases. In nucleotides, the CDR3 is TGCGCCAGCAGCTTGGCGGCAGAAGCTAACTATGGCTACACCTTC. This codes for CASSLAAEANYGYTF. The full variable domain, its missing parts supplied by reference TRBV5-1 and TRBJ1-2, is KAGVTQTPRYLIKTRGQQVTLSCSPISGHRSVSWYQQTPGQGLQFLFEYFSETQRNKGNFPGRFSGRQFSNSRSEMNVSTLELGDSALYLCASSLAAEANYGYTFGSGTRLTVV.

For the CDR3, the DNA is TGCAGCGTTGGAACCCAGGGGGCTGAAAAACTGTTTTTT. It encodes CSVGTQGAEKLFF. J is TRBJ1-4 and V is TRBV29-1; 8 bases align to TRBD1. V was clipped by 4 bases and J by 7 bases; unmatched bases: 5. The CDR3 consists of 13 residues. CDR1 is SQVTM and CDR2 is ANQGSEA in the germline V gene.

The rearrangement links TRBV6-5 to TRBJ1-2; 7 nucleotides agree with TRBD1. V was pared by 0 bases and J by 8 bases, with 9 bases of the junction left unmatched. The length of the CDR3 is 15 residues. Germline CDR1 is MNHEY and CDR2 is SVGAGI. The CDR3 DNA is TGTGCCAGCAGTTACTCTCGAACTAGGGGGCGCGGCTACACCTTC. Its translation is CASSYSRTRGRGYTF.

This rearrangement joins TRBV10-3 to TRBJ2-7; the match to TRBD1 covers 9 bases. The germline V gene encodes CDR1 ENHRY and CDR2 SYGVKD. V was clipped by 6 bases and J by 4 bases; unmatched bases: 4. The CDR3 contains 13 residues. The CDR3 sequence is CAISRDREYEQYF. DNA for the CDR3: TGTGCCATCAGCCGGGACAGGGAGTACGAGCAGTACTTC.

The chain uses TRBV5-1 and TRBJ1-2; D gene unclear. V was cut by 1 base and J by 8 bases, with 18 bases left in between. CDR3 length: 15 residues. CDR1 SGHRS and CDR2 YFSETQ come from the germline V gene. CDR3 nucleotide sequence: TGCGCCAGCAGCTTGACCCCCAACGCGGACGGCGGCTACACCTTC. The encoded protein is CASSLTPNADGGYTF. Together with reference TRBV5-1 and TRBJ1-2, the CDR3 gives the full variable domain: KAGVTQTPRYLIKTRGQQVTLSCSPISGHRSVSWYQQTPGQGLQFLFEYFSETQRNKGNFPGRFSGRQFSNSRSEMNVSTLELGDSALYLCASSLTPNADGGYTFGSGTRLTVV.

The chain employs TRBV19 and TRBJ1-1; 7 bases agree with TRBD1. J gave up 3 bases and V 4 bases, and 5 bases lay outside the gene matches. The CDR3 covers 14 residues. CDR1 and CDR2 from the germline V gene are LNHDA and SQIVND (reference sequence). CDR3 sequence: CASSRRQGDTEAFF. In DNA form, the CDR3 reads TGTGCCAGTAGTAGAAGACAGGGCGACACTGAAGCTTTCTTT.

The chain is built from TRBV24-1 and TRBJ2-1; the D is unclear. V lost 1 base, J lost 10 bases, and 7 bases lay in between. Germline CDR1 reads KGHDR; CDR2 reads SFDVKD. The length of the CDR3 is 12 residues. The CDR3: CATSDFGREQFF. The DNA for the CDR3 is TGTGCCACCAGTGATTTCGGTAGAGAGCAGTTCTTC.

The J gene is TRBJ1-4, the V gene TRBV5-1; D is ambiguous. Trimming took 4 bases from V and 8 from J, leaving 27 bases between them. CDR3 length: 18 amino acids. The germline CDR1 and CDR2 sequences are SGHRS and YFSETQ. The DNA for the CDR3 is TGCGCCAGCAGCCTGGAAACAGAACGGGCTCTTAGGGCGGAAAAACTGTTTTTT. This sequence encodes CASSLETERALRAEKLFF.

J is TRBJ1-2 and V is TRBV6-5; 12 nucleotides match TRBD1. With V trimmed by 6 bases and J by 7 bases, 9 bases remained unmatched. The CDR3 is 15 amino acids. Looked up from germline, CDR1 is MNHEY and CDR2 is SVGAGI. The CDR3 reads CASRAGTGGNLGYTF. As DNA, the CDR3 is TGTGCCAGCAGGGCCGGGACAGGGGGCAACCTTGGCTACACCTTC.